The 3 T cell receptor beta chains reported below all come from one sample, sequenced in a study of blood T cell repertoires in COVID-19 (dated by TCRdb to the early 2020s). Library preparation used the immunoSEQ multiplex PCR assay. TCRdb re-hosts the immuneACCESS table, in-frame sequences only. Its copies lack some clones; in the studies checked, an unresolved V gene accounts for under half of them, and the cause for the rest is not known. Within this sample are roughly 130,000 clones, with roughly 90% of them counted one time only. Of the sample, roughly 4.7% falls within the top ten clones. The specimen sequenced was peripheral blood. These receptors were taken from a man aged 35 to 55 with acute or convalescent COVID-19.

The rearrangement joins TRBV6-5 to TRBJ2-5; 7 positions match TRBD2. Germline V CDR1 and CDR2: MNHEY, SVGAGI. This CDR3 has 15 residues. V trimming: 0 bases; J trimming: 6 bases; junction bases outside the gene matches: 7. The CDR3 loop is CASSYSGRGGKTQYF. The CDR3 coding sequence is TGTGCCAGCAGTTACTCAGGGAGGGGTGGAAAGACCCAGTACTTC.

J is TRBJ2-7 and V is TRBV7-2, with D possibly matching TRBD1 (6 bases). CDR1 is SGHTA, CDR2 FQGNSA, per germline. Trimming stripped 5 bases from V and 3 bases from J, with 11 bases between. This CDR3 is built from 13 residues. The CDR3 DNA sequence: TGTGCCAGCAGCCTTGACAGGTTCTACGAGCAGTACTTC. This codes for CASSLDRFYEQYF.

The chain employs TRBV4-1 and TRBJ2-1; 8 bases line up with TRBD1. The CDR3 totals 15 residues. V lost 0 bases, J lost 9 bases, and 7 bases stayed unmatched. Looked up from germline, CDR1 is MGHRA and CDR2 is YSYEKL. In nucleotides, the CDR3 is TGCGCCAGCAGCCAAGATCTGGACAGGGACGCTGAGCAGTTCTTC. It encodes CASSQDLDRDAEQFF.